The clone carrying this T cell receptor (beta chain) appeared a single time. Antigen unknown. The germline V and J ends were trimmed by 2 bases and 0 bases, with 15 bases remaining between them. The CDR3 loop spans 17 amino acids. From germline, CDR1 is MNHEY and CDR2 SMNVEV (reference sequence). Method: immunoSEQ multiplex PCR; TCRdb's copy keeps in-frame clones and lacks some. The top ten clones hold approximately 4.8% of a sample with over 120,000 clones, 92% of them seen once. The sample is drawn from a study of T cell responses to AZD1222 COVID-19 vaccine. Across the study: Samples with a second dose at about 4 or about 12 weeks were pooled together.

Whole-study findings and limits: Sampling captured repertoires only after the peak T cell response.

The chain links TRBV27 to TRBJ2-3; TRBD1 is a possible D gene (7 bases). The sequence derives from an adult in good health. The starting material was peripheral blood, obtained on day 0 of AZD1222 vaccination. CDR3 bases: TGTGCCAGCAGTTTAGGCGGAGGGGGCGTTAGCACAGATACGCAGTATTTT. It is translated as CASSLGGGGVSTDTQYF.